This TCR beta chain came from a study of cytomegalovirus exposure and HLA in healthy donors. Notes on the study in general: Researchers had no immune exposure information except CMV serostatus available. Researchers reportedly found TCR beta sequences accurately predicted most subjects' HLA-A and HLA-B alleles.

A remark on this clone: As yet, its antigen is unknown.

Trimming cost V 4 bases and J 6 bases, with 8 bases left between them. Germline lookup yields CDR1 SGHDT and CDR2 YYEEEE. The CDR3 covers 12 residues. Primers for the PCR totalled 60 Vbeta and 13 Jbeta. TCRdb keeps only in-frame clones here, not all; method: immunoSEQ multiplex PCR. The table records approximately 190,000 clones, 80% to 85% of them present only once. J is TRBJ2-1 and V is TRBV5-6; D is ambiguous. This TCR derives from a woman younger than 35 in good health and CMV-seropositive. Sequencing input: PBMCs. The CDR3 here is CASSPNFNEQFF. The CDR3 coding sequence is TGTGCCAGCAGCCCCAATTTCAATGAGCAGTTCTTC.